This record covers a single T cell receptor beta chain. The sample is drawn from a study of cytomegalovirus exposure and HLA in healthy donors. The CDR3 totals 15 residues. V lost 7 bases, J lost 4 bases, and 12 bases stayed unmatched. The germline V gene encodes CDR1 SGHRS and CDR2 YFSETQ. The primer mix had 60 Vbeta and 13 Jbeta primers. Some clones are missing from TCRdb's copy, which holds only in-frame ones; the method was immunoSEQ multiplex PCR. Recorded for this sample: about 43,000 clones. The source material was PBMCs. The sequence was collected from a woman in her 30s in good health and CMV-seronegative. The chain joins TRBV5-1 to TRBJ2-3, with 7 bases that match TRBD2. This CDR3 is CASSLAESRPDTQYF. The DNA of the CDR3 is TGCGCCAGCTCCCTAGCGGAATCCAGACCAGATACGCAGTATTTT.